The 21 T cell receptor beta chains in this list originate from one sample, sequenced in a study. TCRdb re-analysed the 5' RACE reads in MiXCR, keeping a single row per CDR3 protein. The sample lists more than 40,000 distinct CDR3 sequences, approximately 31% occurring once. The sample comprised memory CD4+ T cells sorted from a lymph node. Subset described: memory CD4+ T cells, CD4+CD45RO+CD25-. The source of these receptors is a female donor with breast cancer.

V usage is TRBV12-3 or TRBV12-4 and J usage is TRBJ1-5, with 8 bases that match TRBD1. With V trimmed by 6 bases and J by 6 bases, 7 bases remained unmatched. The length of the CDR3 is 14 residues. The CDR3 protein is CASSRTGRSQPQHF. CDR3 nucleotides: TGTGCCAGCAGCCGGACAGGGAGGAGTCAGCCCCAGCATTTT.

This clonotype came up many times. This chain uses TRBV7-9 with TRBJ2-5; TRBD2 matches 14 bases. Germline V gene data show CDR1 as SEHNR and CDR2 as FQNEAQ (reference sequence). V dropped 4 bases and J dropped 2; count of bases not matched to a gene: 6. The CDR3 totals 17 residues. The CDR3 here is CASSSRLAGGPQETQYF. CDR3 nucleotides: TGTGCCAGCAGCTCAAGACTAGCGGGAGGGCCTCAAGAGACCCAGTACTTC.

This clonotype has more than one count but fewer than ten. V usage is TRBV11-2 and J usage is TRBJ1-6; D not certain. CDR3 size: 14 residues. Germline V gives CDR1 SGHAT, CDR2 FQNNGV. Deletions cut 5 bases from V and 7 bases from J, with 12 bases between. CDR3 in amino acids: CASSPGRWNSPLHF. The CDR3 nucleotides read TGTGCCAGCAGCCCCGGACGGTGGAATTCACCCCTCCACTTT.

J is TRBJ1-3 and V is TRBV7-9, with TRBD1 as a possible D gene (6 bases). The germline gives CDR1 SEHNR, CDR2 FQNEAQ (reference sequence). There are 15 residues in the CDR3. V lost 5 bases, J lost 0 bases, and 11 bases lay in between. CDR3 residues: CASSATGYSGNTIYF. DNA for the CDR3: TGTGCCAGCAGCGCGACAGGCTACTCTGGAAACACCATATATTTT. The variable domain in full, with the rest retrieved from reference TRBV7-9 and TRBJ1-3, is DTGVSQNPRHKITKRGQNVTFRCDPISEHNRLYWYRQTLGQGPEFLTYFQNEAQLEKSRLLSDRFSAERPKGSFSTLEIQRTEQGDSAMYLCASSATGYSGNTIYFGEGSWLTVV.

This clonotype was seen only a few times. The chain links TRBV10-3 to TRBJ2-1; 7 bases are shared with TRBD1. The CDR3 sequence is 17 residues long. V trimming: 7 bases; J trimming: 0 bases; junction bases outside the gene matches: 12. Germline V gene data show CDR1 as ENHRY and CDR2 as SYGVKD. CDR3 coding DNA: TGTGCCATCATGAACGGACTGACAGGGAGCTCCTACAATGAGCAGTTCTTC. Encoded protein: CAIMNGLTGSSYNEQFF.

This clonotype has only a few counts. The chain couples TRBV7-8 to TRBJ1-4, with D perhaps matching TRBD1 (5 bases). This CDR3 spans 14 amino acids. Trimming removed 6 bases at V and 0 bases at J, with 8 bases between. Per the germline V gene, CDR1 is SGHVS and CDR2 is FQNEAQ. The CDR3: CASRAGATNEKLFF. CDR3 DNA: TGTGCCAGCAGGGCGGGGGCAACTAATGAAAAACTGTTTTTT. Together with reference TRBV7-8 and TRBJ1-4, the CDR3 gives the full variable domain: GAGVSQSPRYKVAKRGQDVALRCDPISGHVSLFWYQQALGQGPEFLTYFQNEAQLDKSGLPSDRFFAERPEGSVSTLKIQRTQQEDSAVYLCASRAGATNEKLFFGSGTQLSVL.

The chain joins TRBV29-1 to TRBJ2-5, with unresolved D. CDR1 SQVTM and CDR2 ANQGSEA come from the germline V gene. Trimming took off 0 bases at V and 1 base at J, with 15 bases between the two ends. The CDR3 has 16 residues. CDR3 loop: CSVEELSQKVQETQYF. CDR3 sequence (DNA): TGCAGCGTTGAAGAGTTGAGCCAAAAGGTCCAAGAGACCCAGTACTTC.

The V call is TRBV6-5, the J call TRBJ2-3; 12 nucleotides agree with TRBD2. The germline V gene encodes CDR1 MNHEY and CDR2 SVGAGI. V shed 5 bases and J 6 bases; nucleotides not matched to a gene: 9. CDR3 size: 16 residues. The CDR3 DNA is TGTGCCAGCAGTCGACTAGCGGGGGCTAATGGGGATACGCAGTATTTT. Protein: CASSRLAGANGDTQYF.

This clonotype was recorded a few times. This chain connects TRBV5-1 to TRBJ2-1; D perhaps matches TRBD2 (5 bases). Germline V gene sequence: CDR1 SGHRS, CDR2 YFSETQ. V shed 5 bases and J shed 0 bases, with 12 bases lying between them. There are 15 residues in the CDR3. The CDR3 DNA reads TGCGCCAGCAGACCGAGCGGACGCTCCTACAATGAGCAGTTCTTC. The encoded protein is CASRPSGRSYNEQFF.

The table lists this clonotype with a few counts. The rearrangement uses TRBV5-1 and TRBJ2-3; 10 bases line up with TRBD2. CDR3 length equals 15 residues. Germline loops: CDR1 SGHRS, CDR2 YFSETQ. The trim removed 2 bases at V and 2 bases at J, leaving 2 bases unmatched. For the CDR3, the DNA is TGCGCCAGCAGCTTAGCGGGAGGGCCCACAGATACGCAGTATTTT. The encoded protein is CASSLAGGPTDTQYF. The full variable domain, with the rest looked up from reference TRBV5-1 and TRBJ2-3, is KAGVTQTPRYLIKTRGQQVTLSCSPISGHRSVSWYQQTPGQGLQFLFEYFSETQRNKGNFPGRFSGRQFSNSRSEMNVSTLELGDSALYLCASSLAGGPTDTQYFGPGTRLTVL.

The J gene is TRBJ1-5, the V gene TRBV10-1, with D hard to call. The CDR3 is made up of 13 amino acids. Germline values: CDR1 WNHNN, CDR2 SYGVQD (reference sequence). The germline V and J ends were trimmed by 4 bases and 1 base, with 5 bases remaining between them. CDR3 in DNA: TGCGCCAGCAGTGGTAACAGCAATCAGCCCCAGCATTTT. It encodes CASSGNSNQPQHF.

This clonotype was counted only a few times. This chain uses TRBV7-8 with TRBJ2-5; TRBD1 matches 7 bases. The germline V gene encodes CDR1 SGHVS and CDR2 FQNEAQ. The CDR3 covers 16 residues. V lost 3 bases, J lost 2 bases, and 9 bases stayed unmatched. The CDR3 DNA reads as TGTGCCAGCAGCTTCGGACAGGCGGTACCACAAGAGACCCAGTACTTC. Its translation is CASSFGQAVPQETQYF.

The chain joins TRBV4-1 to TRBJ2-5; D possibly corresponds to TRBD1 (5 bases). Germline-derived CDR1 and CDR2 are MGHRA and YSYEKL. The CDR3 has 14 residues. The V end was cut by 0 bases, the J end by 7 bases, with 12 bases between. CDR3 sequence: CASSQDLGAGTQYF. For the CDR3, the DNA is TGCGCCAGCAGCCAAGATCTTGGGGCCGGGACCCAGTACTTC.

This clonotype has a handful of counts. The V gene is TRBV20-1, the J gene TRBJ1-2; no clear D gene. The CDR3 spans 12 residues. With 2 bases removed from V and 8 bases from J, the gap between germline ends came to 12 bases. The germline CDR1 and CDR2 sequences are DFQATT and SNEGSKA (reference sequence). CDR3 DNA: TGCAGTGCTAGAACCGGGCTTGGGGGCTACACCTTC. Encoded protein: CSARTGLGGYTF.

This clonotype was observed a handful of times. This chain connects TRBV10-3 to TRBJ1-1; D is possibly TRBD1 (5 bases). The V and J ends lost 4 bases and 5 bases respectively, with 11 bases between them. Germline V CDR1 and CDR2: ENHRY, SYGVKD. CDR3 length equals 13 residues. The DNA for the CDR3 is TGTGCCATCAGTGCGACAGAGGGGACTGAAGCTTTCTTT. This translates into CAISATEGTEAFF.

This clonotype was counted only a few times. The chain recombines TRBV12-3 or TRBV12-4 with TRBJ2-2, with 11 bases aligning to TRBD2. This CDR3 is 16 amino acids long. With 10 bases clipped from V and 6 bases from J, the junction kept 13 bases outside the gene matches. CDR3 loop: CATLWGASGRSGELFF. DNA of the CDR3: TGTGCCACACTCTGGGGAGCTAGCGGGAGGTCCGGGGAGCTGTTTTTT.

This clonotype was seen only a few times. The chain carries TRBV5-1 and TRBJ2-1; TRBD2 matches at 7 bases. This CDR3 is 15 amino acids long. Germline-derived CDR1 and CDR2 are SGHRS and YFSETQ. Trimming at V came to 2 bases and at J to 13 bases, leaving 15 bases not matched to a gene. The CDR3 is CASSFIGEGGQNQFF. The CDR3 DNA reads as TGCGCCAGCAGCTTTATCGGGGAGGGCGGGCAGAACCAGTTCTTC.

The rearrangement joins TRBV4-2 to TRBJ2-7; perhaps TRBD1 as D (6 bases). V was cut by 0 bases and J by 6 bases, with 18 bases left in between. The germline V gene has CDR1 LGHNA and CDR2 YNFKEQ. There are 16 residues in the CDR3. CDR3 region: CASSQELGQGQGEQYF. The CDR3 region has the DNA TGTGCCAGCAGCCAAGAATTGGGGCAGGGGCAAGGCGAGCAGTACTTC.

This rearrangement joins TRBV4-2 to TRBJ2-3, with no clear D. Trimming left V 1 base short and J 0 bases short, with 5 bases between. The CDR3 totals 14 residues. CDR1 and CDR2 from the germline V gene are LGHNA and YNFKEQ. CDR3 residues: CASSQVRSTDTQYF. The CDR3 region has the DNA TGTGCCAGCAGCCAAGTGAGAAGCACAGATACGCAGTATTTT.

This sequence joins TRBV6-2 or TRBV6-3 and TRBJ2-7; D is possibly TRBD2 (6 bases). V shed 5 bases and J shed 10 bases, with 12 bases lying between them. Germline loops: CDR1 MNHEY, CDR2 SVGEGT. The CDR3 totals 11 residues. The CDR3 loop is CASSDRLEQYF. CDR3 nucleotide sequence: TGTGCCAGCAGTGACAGACTAGAACAGTACTTC.

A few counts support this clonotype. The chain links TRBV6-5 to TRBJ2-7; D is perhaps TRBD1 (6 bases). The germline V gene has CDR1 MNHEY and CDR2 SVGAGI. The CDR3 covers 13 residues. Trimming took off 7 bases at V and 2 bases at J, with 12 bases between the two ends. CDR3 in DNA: TGTGCCAGCAACAAACAGGGCGCCTACGAGCAGTACTTC. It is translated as CASNKQGAYEQYF.